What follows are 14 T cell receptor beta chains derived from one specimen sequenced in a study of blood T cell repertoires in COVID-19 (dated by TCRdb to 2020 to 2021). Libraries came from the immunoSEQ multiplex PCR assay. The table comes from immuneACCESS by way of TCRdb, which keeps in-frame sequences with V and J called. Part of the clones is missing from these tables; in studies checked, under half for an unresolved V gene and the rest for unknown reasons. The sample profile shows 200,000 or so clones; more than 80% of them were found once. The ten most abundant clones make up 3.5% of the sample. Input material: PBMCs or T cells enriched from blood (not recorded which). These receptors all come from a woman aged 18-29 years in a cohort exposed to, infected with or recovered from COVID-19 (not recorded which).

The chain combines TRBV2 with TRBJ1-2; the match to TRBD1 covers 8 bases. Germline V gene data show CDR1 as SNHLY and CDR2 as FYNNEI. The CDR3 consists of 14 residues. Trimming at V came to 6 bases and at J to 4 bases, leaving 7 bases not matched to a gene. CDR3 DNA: TGTGCCAGCAGCCAACAGGGGGGTGTCTATGGCTACACCTTC. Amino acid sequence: CASSQQGGVYGYTF.

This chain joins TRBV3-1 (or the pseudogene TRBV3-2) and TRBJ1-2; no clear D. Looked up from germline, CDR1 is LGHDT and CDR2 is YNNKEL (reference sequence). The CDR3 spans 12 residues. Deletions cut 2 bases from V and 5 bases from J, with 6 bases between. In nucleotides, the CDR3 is TGTGCCAGCAGCCAATTTAGTTATGGCTACACCTTC. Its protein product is CASSQFSYGYTF.

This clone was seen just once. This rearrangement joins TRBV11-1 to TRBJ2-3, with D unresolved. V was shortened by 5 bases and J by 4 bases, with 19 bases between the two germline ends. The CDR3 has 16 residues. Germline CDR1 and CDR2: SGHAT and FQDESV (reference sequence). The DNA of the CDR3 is TGTGCCAGCAGCCTACATGGTGACAAAGGTGCAGATACGCAGTATTTT. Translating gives CASSLHGDKGADTQYF.

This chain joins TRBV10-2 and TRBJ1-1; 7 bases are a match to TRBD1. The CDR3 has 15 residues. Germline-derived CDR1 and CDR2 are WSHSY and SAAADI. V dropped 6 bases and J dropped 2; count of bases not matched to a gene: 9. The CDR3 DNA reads TGCGCCAGCAGCACAGACAGGGTGATAAACACTGAAGCTTTCTTT. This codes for CASSTDRVINTEAFF.

CDR3 residues: CASSLTGESNSPLHF. In DNA form, the CDR3 reads TGCGCCAGCTCCTTGACCGGGGAGAGTAATTCACCCCTCCACTTT. The chain is built from TRBV5-1 and TRBJ1-6; the D is unclear. The germline V gene has CDR1 SGHRS and CDR2 YFSETQ. V shed 7 bases and J shed 6 bases, with 17 bases lying between them. CDR3 length equals 15 residues.

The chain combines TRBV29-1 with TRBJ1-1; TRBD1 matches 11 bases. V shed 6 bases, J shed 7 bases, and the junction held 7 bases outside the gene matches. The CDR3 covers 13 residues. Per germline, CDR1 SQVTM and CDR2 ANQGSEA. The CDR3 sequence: CSVAGTGGGEAFF. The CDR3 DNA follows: TGCAGCGTGGCCGGGACAGGGGGGGGTGAAGCTTTCTTT.

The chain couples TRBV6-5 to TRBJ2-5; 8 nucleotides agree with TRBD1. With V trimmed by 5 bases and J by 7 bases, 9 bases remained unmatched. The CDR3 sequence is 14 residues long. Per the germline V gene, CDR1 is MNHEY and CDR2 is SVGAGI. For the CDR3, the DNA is TGTGCCAGCAGTCGAGGGGGACAGGAGGTGACCCAGTACTTC. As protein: CASSRGGQEVTQYF.

CDR3 sequence: CASSLQGNYGYTF. The CDR3 DNA follows: TGTGCCAGCAGCCTTCAGGGGAACTATGGCTACACCTTC. The genes are TRBV28 and TRBJ1-2; the D gene is possibly TRBD1 (6 bases). The CDR3 has 13 residues. From germline, CDR1 is MDHEN and CDR2 SYDVKM. Trimming cost V 6 bases and J 2 bases, with 10 bases left between them.

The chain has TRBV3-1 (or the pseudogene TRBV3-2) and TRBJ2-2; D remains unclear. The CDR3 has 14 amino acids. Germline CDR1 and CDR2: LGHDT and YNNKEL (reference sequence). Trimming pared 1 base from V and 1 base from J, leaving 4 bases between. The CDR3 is CASSQVQNTGELFF. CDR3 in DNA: TGTGCCAGCAGCCAAGTACAGAACACCGGGGAGCTGTTTTTT.

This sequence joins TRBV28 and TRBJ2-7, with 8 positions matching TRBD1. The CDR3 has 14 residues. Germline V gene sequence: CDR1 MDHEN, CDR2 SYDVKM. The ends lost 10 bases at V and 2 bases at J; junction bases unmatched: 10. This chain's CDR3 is CATKPGQATYEQYF. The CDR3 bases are TGTGCCACCAAACCGGGACAGGCAACCTACGAGCAGTACTTC.

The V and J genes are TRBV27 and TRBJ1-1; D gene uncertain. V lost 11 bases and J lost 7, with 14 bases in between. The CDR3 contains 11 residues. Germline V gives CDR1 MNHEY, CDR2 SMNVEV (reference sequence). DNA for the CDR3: TGTGCCCGAGGTACTACCGATGAAGCTTTCTTT. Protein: CARGTTDEAFF.

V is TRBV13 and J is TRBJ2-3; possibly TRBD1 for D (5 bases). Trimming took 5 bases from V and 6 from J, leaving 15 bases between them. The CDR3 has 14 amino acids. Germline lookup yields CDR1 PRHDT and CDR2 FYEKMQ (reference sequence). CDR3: CASSLGQHADTQYF. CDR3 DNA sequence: TGTGCCAGCAGCCTCGGACAACACGCGGATACGCAGTATTTT.

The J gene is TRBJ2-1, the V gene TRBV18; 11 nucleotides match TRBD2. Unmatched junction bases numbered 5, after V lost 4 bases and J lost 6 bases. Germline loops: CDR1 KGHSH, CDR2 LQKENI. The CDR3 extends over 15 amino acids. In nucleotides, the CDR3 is TGTGCCAGCTCACTAACTAGCGGGGGACTCAATGAGCAGTTCTTC. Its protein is CASSLTSGGLNEQFF.

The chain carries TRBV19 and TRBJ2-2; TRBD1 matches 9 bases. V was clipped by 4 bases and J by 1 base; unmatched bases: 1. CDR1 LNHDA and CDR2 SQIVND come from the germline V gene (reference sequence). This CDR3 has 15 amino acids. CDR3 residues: CASSKGQGNTGELFF. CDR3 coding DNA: TGTGCCAGTAGTAAGGGACAGGGGAACACCGGGGAGCTGTTTTTT.